The source of this TCR beta chain is a study of identical twins. V lost 6 bases and J lost 3; bases outside the gene matches: 7. The CDR3 extends over 15 amino acids. CDR1 MDHEN and CDR2 SYDVKM come from the germline V gene. This clonotype was seen a few times. One entry per CDR3 protein results from TCRdb running MiXCR on the 5' RACE reads. The sample has around 490,000 distinct CDR3 sequences; 20% to 25% are singletons. In addition, the sample was reused for a study of yellow fever vaccine responses in identical twins.

The rearrangement uses TRBV28 and TRBJ2-7, with 11 bases lining up with TRBD2. This TCR was sampled from a woman aged 18-29 years in good health. The sample consisted of CD4+ T cells sorted from blood. The CDR3 reads CASRATGTSGYEQYF. The CDR3 DNA sequence: TGTGCCAGCAGGGCAACCGGGACTAGCGGCTACGAGCAGTACTTC.